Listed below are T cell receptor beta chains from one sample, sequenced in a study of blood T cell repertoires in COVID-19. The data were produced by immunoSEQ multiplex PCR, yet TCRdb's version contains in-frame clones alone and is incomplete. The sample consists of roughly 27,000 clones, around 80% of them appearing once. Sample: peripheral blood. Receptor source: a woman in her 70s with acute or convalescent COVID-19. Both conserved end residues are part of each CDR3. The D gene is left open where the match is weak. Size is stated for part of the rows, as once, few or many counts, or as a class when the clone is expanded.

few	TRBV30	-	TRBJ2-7	TGTGCCTGGACGGACCGCGGGACTTACGAGCAGTACTTC	CAWTDRGTYEQYF
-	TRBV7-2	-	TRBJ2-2	TGTGCCAGCAGCTTAGGTCGGGCTAGCGTATACACCGGGGAGCTGTTTTTT	CASSLGRASVYTGELFF
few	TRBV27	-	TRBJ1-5	TGTGCCAGCAGTTTTAGTAAAGGGTCGGGGTTAAGGAATCAGCCCCAGCATTTT	CASSFSKGSGLRNQPQHF
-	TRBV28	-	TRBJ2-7	TGTGCCAGCAGTTTGGCGGCCCGGGGGGAGCAGTACTTC	CASSLAARGEQYF
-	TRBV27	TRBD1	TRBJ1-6	TGTGCCAGCAGTGTAAACAGGGGGTGGGATTCACCCCTCCACTTT	CASSVNRGWDSPLHF
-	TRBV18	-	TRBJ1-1	TGTGCCAGCTCACAAGAACTCCTCGGGGAAGCTTTCTTT	CASSQELLGEAFF
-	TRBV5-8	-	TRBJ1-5	TGTGCCAGCAGCTTGGGTATACAGGGAAATCAGCCCCAGCATTTT	CASSLGIQGNQPQHF
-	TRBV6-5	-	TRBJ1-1	TGTGCCAGCAGTTACGCGGGGTCAGGGAACACTGAAGCTTTCTTT	CASSYAGSGNTEAFF
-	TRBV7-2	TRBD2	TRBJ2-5	TGTGCCAGCAGCGGGACTACAGACACTAGGACCCAGTACTTC	CASSGTTDTRTQYF
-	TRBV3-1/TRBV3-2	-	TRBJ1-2	TGTGCCAGCAGCCAAGATAGGACACCGACCTATGGCTACACCTTC	CASSQDRTPTYGYTF
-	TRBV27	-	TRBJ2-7	TGTGCCAGCAGTATAAGGGGGGGCTACGAGCAGTACTTC	CASSIRGGYEQYF
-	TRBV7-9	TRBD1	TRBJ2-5	TGTGCCAGCAGCCCCCAGGGGGGACAGGGGGAGACCCAGTACTTC	CASSPQGGQGETQYF
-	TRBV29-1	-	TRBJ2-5	TGCAGCGTTGAAGATTGGCAGGGCCAAGAGACCCAGTACTTC	CSVEDWQGQETQYF
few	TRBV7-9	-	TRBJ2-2	TGTGCCAGCAGCTTGGACACTAAAACCGGGGAGCTGTTTTTT	CASSLDTKTGELFF
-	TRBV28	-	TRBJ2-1	TGTGCCAGCAGAACTTACAATGAGCAGTTCTTC	CASRTYNEQFF
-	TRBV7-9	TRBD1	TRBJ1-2	TGTGCCAGCAGCGTTACTCGGGACAGGGGGAAGGACTATGGCTACACCTTC	CASSVTRDRGKDYGYTF
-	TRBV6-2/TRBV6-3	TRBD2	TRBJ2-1	TGTGCCAGCAGTTACTCCCCCACTAGCGGGCTTTACAATGAGCAGTTCTTC	CASSYSPTSGLYNEQFF
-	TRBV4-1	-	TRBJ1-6	TGCGCCAGCAGCCCCCGACTCCCACGGAGCTCCTATAATTCACCCCTCCACTTT	CASSPRLPRSSYNSPLHF
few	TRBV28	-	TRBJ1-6	TGTGCCAGCAACGAAGGAGGGGAGGCCTCACCCCTCCACTTT	CASNEGGEASPLHF
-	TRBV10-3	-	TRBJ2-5	TGTGCCATCAGTCCCCCCTTACAGGGCGGGGAGACCCAGTACTTC	CAISPPLQGGETQYF
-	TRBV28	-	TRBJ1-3	TGTGCCAGCAGTCCATCAGTCGGGTTCGGAAACACCATATATTTT	CASSPSVGFGNTIYF
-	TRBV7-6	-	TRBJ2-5	TGTGCCAGCAGCCTAGCCTCGGACAGAGGAGAGACCCAGTACTTC	CASSLASDRGETQYF
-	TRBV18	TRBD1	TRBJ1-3	TGTGCCAGCTCAGACGTGGCAGGGGGCTCTGGAAACACCATATATTTT	CASSDVAGGSGNTIYF
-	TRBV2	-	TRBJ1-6	TGTGCCAGCAGTCCTGAGAGTTCACCCCTCCACTTT	CASSPESSPLHF
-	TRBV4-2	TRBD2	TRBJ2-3	TGTGCCAGCAGCCAAGGGGGAGGGGTAGGCACAGATACGCAGTATTTT	CASSQGGGVGTDTQYF
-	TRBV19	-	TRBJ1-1	TGTGCAGCGGGAAAGCAGAACACTGAAGCTTTCTTT	CAAGKQNTEAFF
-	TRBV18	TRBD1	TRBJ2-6	TGTGCCAGCTCACTAGGGACAGGGAACTCTGGGGCCAACGTCCTGACTTTC	CASSLGTGNSGANVLTF
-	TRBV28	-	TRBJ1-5	TGTGCCAGCCGGCGCGGTACCGGGAAGAATCAGCCCCAGCATTTT	CASRRGTGKNQPQHF
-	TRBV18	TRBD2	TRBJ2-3	TGTGCCAGCTCACGGGTACTAGCGTACGCAGATACGCAGTATTTT	CASSRVLAYADTQYF
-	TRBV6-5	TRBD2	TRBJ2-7	TGTGCCACCATTAGCGGGGGCCCTCCCTACGAGCAGTACTTC	CATISGGPPYEQYF
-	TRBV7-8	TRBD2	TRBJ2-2	TGTGCCAGCAGCTTAGCGGCGGGAGGGTACACCGGGGAGCTGTTTTTT	CASSLAAGGYTGELFF
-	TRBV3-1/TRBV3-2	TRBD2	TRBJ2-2	TGTGCCAGCAGCCAGGCGACTAGCGGGGGGGCTTTAACCGGGGAGCTGTTTTTT	CASSQATSGGALTGELFF
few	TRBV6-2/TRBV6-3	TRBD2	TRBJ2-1	TGTGCCAGCAGCCGAGCCATGCGGGGGGCCTCCTACAATGAGCAGTTCTTC	CASSRAMRGASYNEQFF
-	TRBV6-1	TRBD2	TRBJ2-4	TGTGCCAGCAGTGAAAGGGCTAGCGGGGGGCTAGCCAAAAACATTCAGTACTTC	CASSERASGGLAKNIQYF
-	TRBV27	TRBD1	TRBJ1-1	TGTGCCAGCAGGCAGGGGGTAGGGAACACTGAAGCTTTCTTT	CASRQGVGNTEAFF
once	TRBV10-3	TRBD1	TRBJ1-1	TGTGCCATCGGCCCCGGACAGGGCACTCAAGCTTTCTTT	CAIGPGQGTQAFF
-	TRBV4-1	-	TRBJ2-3	TGCGCCAGCAGCCCGACAGACACAGATACGCAGTATTTT	CASSPTDTDTQYF